These 31 T cell receptor beta chains were sequenced from one sample in a study of Ad26.COV2.S vaccination and SARS-CoV-2 variants. Profiled with immunoSEQ multiplex PCR; TCRdb holds only in-frame clones, not every one. The sample has hundreds of thousands of clones, around 90% seen once. The treatment: approximately 18 received Ad26.COV2.S at low or high dose, single or two shots; roughly five received placebo; per-sample allocation not given. Following the first vaccine or placebo injection, samples were taken on day 63. The specimen was peripheral blood, collected in a trial of Ad26.COV2.S vaccine versus placebo. The receptors were gathered from a person between 18 and 65 years old who received the Ad26.COV2.S COVID-19 vaccine or a placebo.

The chain joins TRBV30 to TRBJ2-5; tentative D call: TRBD2 (7 bases). The V end was cut by 0 bases, the J end by 5 bases, with 16 bases between. Germline loops: CDR1 GTSNPN, CDR2 SVGIG (reference sequence). CDR3 size: 15 residues. The CDR3 loop is CAWSVKGGGGETQYF. Written as DNA, the CDR3 is TGTGCCTGGAGTGTTAAAGGGGGGGGCGGGGAGACCCAGTACTTC.

The V gene is TRBV19, the J gene TRBJ1-5; 9 bases agree with TRBD1. CDR3 length: 14 amino acids. V gave up 4 bases and J gave up 6 bases; unmatched junction bases: 4. Germline CDR1 LNHDA, CDR2 SQIVND (reference sequence). The CDR3 sequence: CASSTTGGPQPQHF. The CDR3 coding sequence is TGTGCCAGTAGTACAACAGGGGGCCCTCAGCCCCAGCATTTT. The whole variable domain, remainder taken from reference TRBV19 and TRBJ1-5, is DGGITQSPKYLFRKEGQNVTLSCEQNLNHDAMYWYRQDPGQGLRLIYYSQIVNDFQKGDIAEGYSVSREKKESFPLTVTSAQKNPTAFYLCASSTTGGPQPQHFGDGTRLSIL.

As concerns this clone: A much larger clone differs from this one at a single base, so this may be a read error. Other DNA sequences in this specimen translate into the identical CDR3. The chain carries TRBV5-6 and TRBJ2-1; no definite D call. The CDR3 consists of 11 residues. Trimming stripped 3 bases from V and 2 bases from J, with 0 bases between. CDR1 and CDR2 (germline): SGHDT, YYEEEE. CDR3 sequence (DNA): TGTGCCAGCAGCTCCTACAATGAGCAGTTCTTC. The encoded protein is CASSSYNEQFF.

J is TRBJ2-5 and V is TRBV25-1; the match to TRBD1 covers 9 bases. Germline V gives CDR1 MGHDK, CDR2 SYGVNS. This CDR3 is 15 amino acids long. J lost 5 bases, V lost 5 bases, and 9 bases had no gene match. The CDR3 is CASSPRQGEGETQYF. CDR3 DNA sequence: TGTGCCAGCAGTCCCCGACAGGGGGAGGGGGAGACCCAGTACTTC.

V and J are TRBV7-9 and TRBJ1-5, with a tentative D call TRBD1 (6 bases). Deletions cut 1 base from V and 5 bases from J, with 21 bases between. The CDR3 is made up of 18 amino acids. Germline CDR1 is SEHNR and CDR2 is FQNEAQ (reference sequence). The CDR3 loop is CASSLGTGVGGADQPQHF. In DNA form, the CDR3 reads TGTGCCAGCAGCTTAGGGACCGGGGTAGGGGGGGCGGATCAGCCCCAGCATTTT.

V gene TRBV6-5 combines with J gene TRBJ1-1; TRBD1 is a possible D gene (6 bases). The germline V gene has CDR1 MNHEY and CDR2 SVGAGI. The length of the CDR3 is 15 residues. V was pared by 0 bases and J by 8 bases, with 16 bases between. The CDR3 DNA reads as TGTGCCAGCAGTTACTCGGGGACACCGTTCTTGGAAGCTTTCTTT. Translated: CASSYSGTPFLEAFF.

The rearrangement links TRBV12-5 to TRBJ1-2, with D possibly matching TRBD1 (5 bases). CDR3 length: 12 amino acids. Germline V gives CDR1 LGHNT, CDR2 FRNRAP. Trimming shortened V by 0 bases and J by 8 bases, and 7 bases separated the two germline ends. The CDR3 loop reads CASGLVREGYTF. In DNA, the CDR3 is TGTGCTAGTGGTTTGGTCAGGGAAGGCTACACCTTC.

V usage is TRBV11-2 and J usage is TRBJ1-6, with 12 bases identical to TRBD1. V trimming: 5 bases; J trimming: 6 bases; junction bases outside the gene matches: 14. This CDR3 spans 19 amino acids. CDR1 SGHAT and CDR2 FQNNGV come from the germline V gene. DNA for the CDR3: TGTGCCAGCAGCCCCCTGGTGGGACAGGGGGCTATGGTTAATTCACCCCTCCACTTT. Its protein is CASSPLVGQGAMVNSPLHF. The entire variable domain, with the rest obtained from reference TRBV11-2 and TRBJ1-6, is as follows: EAGVAQSPRYKIIEKRQSVAFWCNPISGHATLYWYQQILGQGPKLLIQFQNNGVVDDSQLPKDRFSAERLKGVDSTLKIQPAKLEDSAVYLCASSPLVGQGAMVNSPLHFGNGTRLTVT.

V usage is TRBV3-1 (or the pseudogene TRBV3-2) and J usage is TRBJ2-7; 7 nucleotides match TRBD2. The CDR3 is 16 residues long. The V gene's germline CDR1 is LGHDT and CDR2 YNNKEL (reference sequence). V gave up 0 bases and J gave up 2 bases; unmatched junction bases: 7. The DNA of the CDR3 is TGTGCCAGCAGCCAAGAAGTGTGGGGGGGTACCTACGAGCAGTACTTC. This codes for CASSQEVWGGTYEQYF.

The chain couples TRBV11-3 to TRBJ2-1; 10 bases align to TRBD1. Unmatched junction bases numbered 3, after V lost 5 bases and J lost 2 bases. The CDR3 covers 15 residues. Germline CDR1 is SGHNT and CDR2 is YENEEA. The DNA for the CDR3 is TGTGCCAGCAGCACCGGACAGGGGGCCTACAATGAGCAGTTCTTC. It yields the protein CASSTGQGAYNEQFF.

This clone was found once. The V and J genes are TRBV6-6 and TRBJ1-3; possibly TRBD1 for D (5 bases). Trimming removed 2 bases from V and 9 bases from J, with 17 bases in between. The CDR3 contains 15 residues. Per germline, CDR1 MNHNY and CDR2 SVGAGI (reference sequence). The CDR3 DNA follows: TGTGCCAGCAGTTACCGTGGGACCGACGGGGGCACCATATATTTT. This encodes CASSYRGTDGGTIYF.

The chain uses TRBV25-1 and TRBJ1-6; 7 bases agree with TRBD1. The CDR3 has 13 residues. In germline, CDR1 is MGHDK, CDR2 SYGVNS. Unmatched junction bases numbered 1, after V lost 4 bases and J lost 7 bases. The CDR3 here is CASSAQGNSPLHF. The CDR3 nucleotides are TGTGCCAGCAGTGCACAGGGGAATTCACCCCTCCACTTT.

The chain has TRBV5-1 and TRBJ2-2; 12 bases agree with TRBD2. The trim removed 4 bases at V and 7 bases at J, leaving 8 bases unmatched. Germline lookup yields CDR1 SGHRS and CDR2 YFSETQ. The CDR3 is made up of 16 amino acids. The CDR3 sequence: CASSQLAGGPSGELFF. Written as DNA, the CDR3 is TGCGCCAGCAGCCAGCTAGCGGGGGGGCCTAGCGGGGAGCTGTTTTTT.

The chain joins TRBV5-1 to TRBJ2-2, with D maybe TRBD1 (5 bases). This CDR3 spans 13 amino acids. The ends were cut back, 4 bases at V and 5 bases at J, with 9 bases in the middle. Germline assignment: CDR1 SGHRS and CDR2 YFSETQ. DNA of the CDR3: TGCGCCAGCAGCCCCGGACAAACCGGGGAGCTGTTTTTT. Residues: CASSPGQTGELFF.

The rearrangement uses TRBV30 and TRBJ1-4, with a weak D call TRBD1 (5 bases). V was cut by 0 bases and J by 8 bases, with 13 bases left in between. In germline, CDR1 is GTSNPN, CDR2 SVGIG (reference sequence). The CDR3 runs to 14 residues. CDR3: CAWSVGQGREKLFF. The DNA of the CDR3 is TGTGCCTGGAGTGTTGGGCAGGGACGGGAAAAACTGTTTTTT.

The genes are TRBV3-1 (or the pseudogene TRBV3-2) and TRBJ2-7; 7 nucleotides agree with TRBD1. V lost 5 bases, J lost 3 bases, and 4 bases stayed unmatched. The germline V gene has CDR1 LGHDT and CDR2 YNNKEL (reference sequence). This CDR3 region has 13 residues. The DNA for the CDR3 is TGTGCCAGCAGCTCCCGACAGGGCTACGAGCAGTACTTC. Encoded protein: CASSSRQGYEQYF.

The chain combines TRBV5-4 with TRBJ1-4; a weak D match, TRBD1 (5 bases). This CDR3 is 14 amino acids long. Germline assignment: CDR1 SGHNT and CDR2 YYREEE (reference sequence). Trimming took off 6 bases at V and 6 bases at J, with 15 bases between the two ends. This chain's CDR3 is CASKPWAGDEKLFF. Written as DNA, the CDR3 is TGTGCCAGCAAACCGTGGGCGGGGGATGAAAAACTGTTTTTT.

This clone was seen only a few times. This chain's CDR3 is CASSLEGQVYEKLFF. CDR3 bases: TGCGCCAGCAGCTTGGAGGGACAGGTTTATGAAAAACTGTTTTTT. This rearrangement joins TRBV5-1 to TRBJ1-4; 8 nucleotides match TRBD1. Germline trimming cut 0 bases from V and 6 bases from J; bases unmatched to any gene: 4. Germline values: CDR1 SGHRS, CDR2 YFSETQ. This CDR3 is 15 amino acids long.

This chain links TRBV7-6 with TRBJ2-5; possible D gene TRBD2, 5 bases. CDR1 and CDR2 (germline): SGHVS, FNYEAQ. Trimming pared 3 bases from V and 1 base from J, leaving 12 bases between. This CDR3 is 15 amino acids long. CDR3 protein: CASSLKRRRQETQYF. CDR3 in DNA: TGTGCCAGCAGCTTGAAGCGGCGCCGCCAAGAGACCCAGTACTTC.

The V call is TRBV7-9, the J call TRBJ1-4; D perhaps matches TRBD1 (6 bases). The CDR3 loop spans 16 amino acids. Germline lookup yields CDR1 SEHNR and CDR2 FQNEAQ (reference sequence). Trimming cost V 4 bases and J 4 bases, with 16 bases left between them. This CDR3 reads CASSSVKGGFNEKLFF. CDR3 in DNA: TGTGCCAGCAGCTCCGTAAAAGGGGGGTTTAATGAAAAACTGTTTTTT.

The chain combines TRBV6-5 with TRBJ2-3; TRBD2 matches 9 bases. V lost 6 bases and J lost 4; bases outside the gene matches: 2. CDR3 length equals 13 residues. Per the germline V gene, CDR1 is MNHEY and CDR2 is SVGAGI. The CDR3 region is CASRAGGSDTQYF. CDR3 DNA sequence: TGTGCCAGCAGGGCGGGGGGGTCAGATACGCAGTATTTT.

This CDR3 reads CAWIGTGYGYTF. CDR3 DNA: TGTGCCTGGATTGGGACAGGCTATGGCTACACCTTC. The chain has TRBV30 and TRBJ1-2, with 8 nucleotides matching TRBD1. Germline CDR1 reads GTSNPN; CDR2 reads SVGIG (reference sequence). This CDR3 region has 12 residues. The V and J ends lost 4 bases and 4 bases, in that order; junction bases with no gene match: 2.

The chain has TRBV5-6 and TRBJ2-1; 12 positions agree with TRBD1. This CDR3 spans 17 amino acids. V was pared by 4 bases and J by 9 bases, with 14 bases of the junction left unmatched. CDR1 and CDR2 from the germline V gene are SGHDT and YYEEEE. The chain's CDR3 is CASSPPIWDRGHGEQFF. In DNA form, the CDR3 reads TGTGCCAGCAGCCCCCCAATTTGGGACAGGGGGCATGGTGAGCAGTTCTTC.

This sequence joins TRBV1 and TRBJ1-5. TRBV1 is given as a pseudogene. This CDR3 region has 14 residues. The CDR3 protein is CTSSRRGGRQPQHF. CDR3 bases: TGCACCAGCAGCCGGAGGGGCGGACGGCAGCCCCAGCATTTT.

The V gene is TRBV9, the J gene TRBJ2-7; D not certain. Germline lookup yields CDR1 SGDLS and CDR2 YYNGEE. The CDR3 contains 15 residues. V lost 4 bases and J lost 0, with 14 bases in between. CDR3 protein: CASSPYIDLSYEQYF. The CDR3 DNA reads as TGTGCCAGCAGCCCCTACATTGACCTCTCCTACGAGCAGTACTTC.

The chain carries TRBV19 and TRBJ1-1; D perhaps matches TRBD1 (6 bases). The CDR3 is made up of 16 amino acids. CDR1 is LNHDA and CDR2 is SQIVND in the germline V gene (reference sequence). Trimming took off 0 bases at V and 6 bases at J, with 17 bases between the two ends. CDR3 amino acids: CASSIDPWGATSEAFF. The CDR3 DNA reads as TGTGCCAGTAGTATAGATCCTTGGGGGGCAACGTCTGAAGCTTTCTTT.

This clone appeared once. This chain uses TRBV13 with TRBJ1-2; perhaps TRBD1 as D (6 bases). V was clipped by 6 bases and J by 11 bases, with 19 bases between them. The CDR3 runs 13 residues. CDR1 PRHDT and CDR2 FYEKMQ come from the germline V gene (reference sequence). CDR3 residues: CASSLEQGGRYTF. In DNA, the CDR3 is TGTGCCAGCAGTCTCGAACAGGGAGGGCGGTACACCTTC.

The chain has TRBV4-1 and TRBJ2-7; weak D call: TRBD1 (6 bases). The CDR3 is made up of 15 amino acids. V lost 1 base and J lost 3, with 13 bases in between. Per the germline V gene, CDR1 is MGHRA and CDR2 is YSYEKL. The CDR3 DNA reads TGCGCCAGCAGCCAAGTACAGGGAAATAACTACGAGCAGTACTTC. Translation: CASSQVQGNNYEQYF.

The chain combines TRBV7-9 with TRBJ2-3, with D perhaps assigned TRBD1 or TRBD2 (5 bases each). The germline V gene encodes CDR1 SEHNR and CDR2 FQNEAQ (reference sequence). The CDR3 contains 14 residues. V lost 2 bases and J 8 bases, leaving 14 bases between the germline ends. The CDR3 DNA sequence: TGTGCCAGCAGCTTACACGGGGCCCTTGGTACGCAGTATTTT. Its translation: CASSLHGALGTQYF.

The chain has TRBV7-9 and TRBJ2-2; maybe TRBD2 (6 bases). Per germline, CDR1 SEHNR and CDR2 FQNEAQ (reference sequence). CDR3 size: 17 residues. V lost 5 bases and J lost 5, with 21 bases in between. The CDR3: CASSPMWSGLLTGELFF. The CDR3 DNA reads TGTGCCAGCAGCCCAATGTGGAGCGGGCTATTGACCGGGGAGCTGTTTTTT.

This clone turned up a few times. The rearrangement uses TRBV2 and TRBJ1-1; 10 bases fit TRBD1. This CDR3 contains 18 residues. The J segment lost 0 bases and the V segment lost 6 bases, leaving 13 bases of the junction unmatched. The germline CDR1 and CDR2 sequences are SNHLY and FYNNEI. The CDR3 DNA sequence: TGTGCCAGCAGATGGGGCCGGTTGACAGGGGGCATGAACACTGAAGCTTTCTTT. Residues: CASRWGRLTGGMNTEAFF.